This TCR beta chain stems from a study of blood T cells in healthy people across ages. Points from the study as a whole: In older individuals, TCR beta diversity per million T cells was lower, falling roughly linearly with age.

Comment on this clonotype: Antigen unknown.

Trimming took off 5 bases at V and 1 base at J, with 10 bases between the two ends. Germline V gene lookup returns CDR1 SGHRS and CDR2 YFSETQ. The CDR3 has 14 residues. Healthy individuals of Caucasian origin from Russia, aged about 6 to 90, served as donors. The authors drew roughly 9.8 milliliters of peripheral blood from each donor. The extraction recovered at least 6 micrograms of total RNA per sample. The second PCR ran about 6 to 12 cycles with a sample-barcoded 5' primer and J-beta primers. A single record per CDR3 protein comes from TCRdb applying MiXCR to the 5' RACE reads. Found here are hundreds of thousands of distinct CDR3 sequences, roughly 50% of them singletons; the top ten hold about two fifths.

The clonotype comes from a man older than 75 in good health. Sequences were obtained from blood. This rearrangement joins TRBV5-1 to TRBJ2-1, with D possibly matching TRBD2 (5 bases). CDR3 region: CASRQAESYNEQFF. The CDR3 DNA is TGCGCCAGCAGACAAGCGGAGTCCTACAATGAGCAGTTCTTC.